Below are 23 T cell receptor beta chains sequenced from a single sample in a study of blood T cell repertoires in COVID-19. Only in-frame clones appear in the TCRdb table, and some are missing; sequencing was by immunoSEQ multiplex PCR. Among some 200,000 clones listed, about four fifths were seen once. The specimen was PBMCs or T cells enriched from blood (not recorded which). These receptors originate from a man aged 40-55 years who had recovered from COVID-19.

The CDR3 loop reads CASSWDRTSGNTIYF. In DNA form, the CDR3 reads TGCGCCAGCAGCTGGGACAGGACCTCTGGAAACACCATATATTTT. The V call is TRBV5-1, the J call TRBJ1-3; 8 positions agree with TRBD1. The junction had 2 bases not matched to a gene; V was cut back by 3 bases and J by 0 bases. CDR1 and CDR2 (germline): SGHRS, YFSETQ. This CDR3 region has 15 residues.

V gene TRBV6-5 combines with J gene TRBJ1-2, with D maybe TRBD1 (6 bases). CDR3 length: 14 amino acids. Germline V gives CDR1 MNHEY, CDR2 SVGAGI. V lost 8 bases to trimming and J lost 2 bases, with 15 bases between them. CDR3 residues: CASFNTGLNYGYTF. CDR3 DNA sequence: TGTGCCAGCTTCAATACAGGGCTCAACTATGGCTACACCTTC.

This sequence joins TRBV2 and TRBJ2-5, with D uncertain. Trimming took off 2 bases at V and 5 bases at J, with 3 bases between the two ends. This CDR3 is 11 amino acids long. CDR1 and CDR2 from the germline V gene are SNHLY and FYNNEI. The CDR3 DNA sequence: TGTGCCAGCAGTGAATATGAGACCCAGTACTTC. It codes for CASSEYETQYF.

V usage is TRBV3-1 (or the pseudogene TRBV3-2) and J usage is TRBJ1-3; D call uncertain. Germline V CDR1 and CDR2: LGHDT, YNNKEL (reference sequence). V was shortened by 2 bases and J by 4 bases, with 6 bases between the two germline ends. The CDR3 length is 13 residues. The CDR3: CASSQTPGNTIYF. The CDR3 coding sequence is TGTGCCAGCAGCCAAACTCCGGGAAACACCATATATTTT.

This chain joins TRBV18 and TRBJ1-4; 10 nucleotides line up with TRBD1. The CDR3 loop spans 15 amino acids. CDR1 KGHSH and CDR2 LQKENI come from the germline V gene. V lost 1 base and J lost 8; bases outside the gene matches: 4. Here the CDR3 reads CASSPLGTGDEKLFF. The CDR3 DNA follows: TGTGCCAGCTCACCACTCGGGACAGGGGACGAAAAACTGTTTTTT. The full variable domain, in which reference TRBV18 and TRBJ1-4 provide the parts outside the CDR3, is NAGVMQNPRHLVRRRGQEARLRCSPMKGHSHVYWYRQLPEEGLKFMVYLQKENIIDESGMPKERFSAEFPKEGPSILRIQQVVRGDSAAYFCASSPLGTGDEKLFFGSGTQLSVL.

The rearrangement uses TRBV5-6 and TRBJ2-1, with D possibly being TRBD1 (6 bases). The CDR3 loop spans 13 amino acids. The germline gives CDR1 SGHDT, CDR2 YYEEEE. Trimming took off 2 bases at V and 7 bases at J, with 10 bases between the two ends. CDR3 bases: TGTGCCAGCAGCTTTACCACAGGGAATGAGCAGTTCTTC. Translation gives CASSFTTGNEQFF.

Comment on this clone: Additional DNA sequences in this sample encode the identical CDR3. The rearrangement uses TRBV5-1 and TRBJ1-1; no clear D gene. The CDR3 is 14 residues long. V was trimmed by 1 base and J by 1 base, leaving 8 bases between them. CDR1 and CDR2 from the germline V gene are SGHRS and YFSETQ. CDR3 DNA: TGCGCCAGCAGCTTGCTTCCCGGGAACACTGAAGCTTTCTTT. Its translation is CASSLLPGNTEAFF.

This rearrangement joins TRBV5-4 to TRBJ1-4, with D possibly matching TRBD1 (6 bases). CDR3 length: 14 residues. The V gene lost 3 bases and the J gene lost 8 bases, with 14 bases spanning the gap. Germline V gene data show CDR1 as SGHNT and CDR2 as YYREEE (reference sequence). The CDR3 sequence is CASSSRTAPEKLFF. DNA of the CDR3: TGTGCCAGCAGCTCTCGGACAGCCCCGGAAAAACTGTTTTTT.

The V call is TRBV19, the J call TRBJ1-5, with 8 positions matching TRBD1. There are 15 residues in the CDR3. The V gene end was trimmed by 6 bases and the J gene end by 7 bases; junction bases not matched to a gene: 11. CDR1 and CDR2 from the germline V gene are LNHDA and SQIVND (reference sequence). For the CDR3, the DNA is TGTGCCAGTAGGCCGGAGACAGGGGTCCGCCAGCCCCAGCATTTT. It specifies CASRPETGVRQPQHF.

This clone was counted a single time. The chain employs TRBV5-1 and TRBJ1-2; 9 bases align to TRBD1. Germline V gene data show CDR1 as SGHRS and CDR2 as YFSETQ. This CDR3 comprises 14 residues. The junction had 0 bases not matched to a gene; V was cut back by 0 bases and J by 3 bases. The CDR3 here is CASSLGDRDYGYTF. CDR3 nucleotide sequence: TGCGCCAGCAGCTTGGGGGACAGGGACTATGGCTACACCTTC.

The chain couples TRBV28 to TRBJ1-1; D uncertain. This CDR3 has 15 amino acids. Germline assignment: CDR1 MDHEN and CDR2 SYDVKM. The V and J ends lost 2 bases and 0 bases respectively, with 10 bases between them. As DNA, the CDR3 is TGTGCCAGCAGTTTAGTCCGTAATTTGAACACTGAAGCTTTCTTT. Translating it yields CASSLVRNLNTEAFF. Full variable domain (remainder filled in from reference TRBV28 and TRBJ1-1): DVKVTQSSRYLVKRTGEKVFLECVQDMDHENMFWYRQDPGLGLRLIYFSYDVKMKEKGDIPEGYSVSREKKERFSLILESASTNQTSMYLCASSLVRNLNTEAFFGQGTRLTVV.

V is TRBV10-3 and J is TRBJ1-1; the D gene is possibly TRBD1 (6 bases). Trimming shortened V by 6 bases and J by 1 base, and 9 bases separated the two germline ends. The germline gives CDR1 ENHRY, CDR2 SYGVKD. CDR3 size: 13 residues. CDR3 coding DNA: TGTGCCATCAGGGTGGACAGGAACACTGAAGCTTTCTTT. Translated: CAIRVDRNTEAFF.

The chain uses TRBV5-6 and TRBJ2-3; possible D gene TRBD2, 7 bases. CDR3 length: 15 residues. The V gene's germline CDR1 is SGHDT and CDR2 YYEEEE. Trimming removed 2 bases from V and 1 base from J, with 11 bases in between. The chain's CDR3 is CASSLGGAGTDTQYF. CDR3 coding DNA: TGTGCCAGCAGCTTAGGGGGGGCCGGCACAGATACGCAGTATTTT.

In DNA form, the CDR3 reads TGTGCCAGCAGCGTAGCAGGCAGGGCCTCTAATGAAAAACTGTTTTTT. Residues: CASSVAGRASNEKLFF. The chain recombines TRBV9 with TRBJ1-4, with a tentative D call TRBD1 (5 bases). The germline gives CDR1 SGDLS, CDR2 YYNGEE. Between the trimmed V and J ends, which lost 0 bases and 3 bases, there was a span of 12 bases. CDR3 length equals 16 residues.

The chain joins TRBV19 to TRBJ1-5; no clear D. Germline V lookup: CDR1 LNHDA, CDR2 SQIVND (reference sequence). CDR3 length: 13 amino acids. V lost 0 bases and J lost 4, with 4 bases in between. CDR3 sequence reads: CASSIERNQPQHF. CDR3 bases: TGTGCCAGTAGTATAGAGCGGAATCAGCCCCAGCATTTT.

This clone was observed a single time. The rearrangement links TRBV5-6 to TRBJ2-1; 10 nucleotides align to TRBD2. From germline, CDR1 is SGHDT and CDR2 YYEEEE. The V segment lost 0 bases and the J segment 9 bases; nucleotides outside the gene matches: 6. CDR3 length equals 15 residues. DNA of the CDR3: TGTGCCAGCAGCTTGGCTAGCGGGGGTTCTGGTGAGCAGTTCTTC. Translating it yields CASSLASGGSGEQFF.

The V and J genes are TRBV2 and TRBJ1-5; 8 bases match TRBD1. Germline assignment: CDR1 SNHLY and CDR2 FYNNEI. The CDR3 totals 13 residues. Trimming at V came to 5 bases and at J to 5 bases, leaving 2 bases not matched to a gene. As DNA, the CDR3 is TGTGCCAGCAGTTCAGGGGGCTATCAGCCCCAGCATTTT. Its translation: CASSSGGYQPQHF. The full variable domain, rest sourced from reference TRBV2 and TRBJ1-5, is EPEVTQTPSHQVTQMGQEVILRCVPISNHLYFYWYRQILGQKVEFLVSFYNNEISEKSEIFDDQFSVERPDGSNFTLKIRSTKLEDSAMYFCASSSGGYQPQHFGDGTRLSIL.

The chain employs TRBV11-2 and TRBJ1-2, with D uncertain. Germline CDR1 SGHAT, CDR2 FQNNGV. The germline V and J ends were trimmed by 5 bases and 4 bases, with 11 bases remaining between them. This CDR3 is 13 amino acids long. CDR3 nucleotide sequence: TGTGCCAGCAGCCCTAGCGGGCCCTATGGCTACACCTTC. Protein sequence: CASSPSGPYGYTF.

This chain joins TRBV18 and TRBJ2-3; D is perhaps TRBD2 (6 bases). Germline CDR1 is KGHSH and CDR2 is LQKENI. CDR3 size: 16 residues. V lost 3 bases and J 1 base, leaving 14 bases between the germline ends. The CDR3 DNA reads TGTGCCAGCTCACCGGCCGGCGGGGCTGGCACAGATACGCAGTATTTT. This sequence encodes CASSPAGGAGTDTQYF.

The chain joins TRBV30 to TRBJ2-4, with TRBD1 matching 7 bases. This CDR3 comprises 15 residues. From germline, CDR1 is GTSNPN and CDR2 SVGIG (reference sequence). V lost 0 bases to trimming and J lost 3 bases; unmatched junction nucleotides: 5. CDR3 loop: CAWSVRGGGKNIQYF. In nucleotides, the CDR3 is TGTGCCTGGAGTGTACGAGGGGGCGGCAAAAACATTCAGTACTTC.

The V and J genes are TRBV7-2 and TRBJ1-1, with D possibly TRBD1 on 6 matching bases. V was pared by 4 bases and J by 5 bases, with 14 bases between. CDR3 size: 14 residues. Germline CDR1 and CDR2: SGHTA and FQGNSA. In DNA form, the CDR3 reads TGTGCCAGCAGCTGGGTACAGGGAAGAACTGAAGCTTTCTTT. Its translation: CASSWVQGRTEAFF.

This clone occurred a few times. The chain has TRBV3-1 (or the pseudogene TRBV3-2) and TRBJ1-4; maybe TRBD1 (5 bases). The CDR3 is 15 amino acids. The germline gives CDR1 LGHDT, CDR2 YNNKEL (reference sequence). Trimming removed 1 base at V and 6 bases at J, with 12 bases between. The CDR3 bases are TGTGCCAGCAGCCAAGGTTGGGGGGACGATGAAAAACTGTTTTTT. It encodes CASSQGWGDDEKLFF.

The rearrangement uses TRBV19 and TRBJ2-1; 10 nucleotides line up with TRBD2. Germline V CDR1 and CDR2: LNHDA, SQIVND (reference sequence). The CDR3 consists of 17 residues. V gave up 3 bases and J gave up 4 bases; unmatched junction bases: 9. The chain's CDR3 is CASSIRASGGLYNEQFF. The DNA for the CDR3 is TGTGCCAGTAGTATTCGGGCTAGCGGGGGCCTATACAATGAGCAGTTCTTC.